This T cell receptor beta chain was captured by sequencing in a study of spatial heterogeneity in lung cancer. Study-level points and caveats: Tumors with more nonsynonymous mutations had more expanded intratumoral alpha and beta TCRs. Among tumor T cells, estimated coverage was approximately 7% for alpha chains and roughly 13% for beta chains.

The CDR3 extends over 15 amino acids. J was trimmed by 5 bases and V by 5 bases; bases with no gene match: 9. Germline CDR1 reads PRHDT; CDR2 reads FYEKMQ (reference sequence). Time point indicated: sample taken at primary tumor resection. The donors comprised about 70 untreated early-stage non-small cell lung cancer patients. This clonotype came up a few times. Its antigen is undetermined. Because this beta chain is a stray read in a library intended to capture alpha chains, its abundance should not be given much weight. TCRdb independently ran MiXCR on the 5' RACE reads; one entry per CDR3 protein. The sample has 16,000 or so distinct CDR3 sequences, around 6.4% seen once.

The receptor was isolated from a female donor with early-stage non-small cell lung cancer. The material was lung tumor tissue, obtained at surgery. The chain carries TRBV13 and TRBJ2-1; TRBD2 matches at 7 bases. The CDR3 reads CASSIMLLADNEQFF. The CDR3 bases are TGTGCCAGCAGCATTATGTTGCTAGCGGACAATGAGCAGTTCTTC.